One and the same sample provided the 23 T cell receptor beta chains below, sequenced in a study of identical twins. Via MiXCR, TCRdb re-called the 5' RACE reads, giving one row per CDR3 protein. The sample holds 1,800,000 or so distinct CDR3 sequences, 25% to 35% seen once. Sequences were obtained from cord blood. All receptors derive from a newborn girl in good health.

There are a few counts of this clonotype. The V call is TRBV7-2, the J call TRBJ2-3, with 12 bases aligning to TRBD2. This CDR3 comprises 15 residues. Germline-derived CDR1 and CDR2 are SGHTA and FQGNSA. V gave up 1 base and J gave up 5 bases; unmatched junction bases: 1. Here the CDR3 reads CASSLVTSGGDTQYF. The CDR3 nucleotides read TGTGCCAGCAGCTTAGTGACTAGCGGGGGAGATACGCAGTATTTT.

The rearrangement uses TRBV28 and TRBJ2-7; maybe TRBD1 (6 bases). The CDR3 sequence is 14 residues long. The V end lost 5 bases, the J end lost 4 bases, and 15 bases lay between the germline ends. Looked up from germline, CDR1 is MDHEN and CDR2 is SYDVKM. The CDR3 spells CASSPTGLGYEQYV. The CDR3 DNA sequence: TGTGCCAGCAGTCCCACAGGGTTAGGATACGAGCAGTACGTC.

This rearrangement joins TRBV11-2 to TRBJ2-3; a possible D gene is TRBD2 (5 bases). Germline CDR1 reads SGHAT; CDR2 reads FQNNGV. The CDR3 sequence is 14 residues long. V gave up 1 base and J gave up 4 bases, with 9 bases separating them. The CDR3 protein is CASSLGSAADTQYF. The CDR3 DNA reads TGTGCCAGCAGCTTAGGTAGCGCCGCAGATACGCAGTATTTT.

The gene calls are TRBV19 and TRBJ2-7, with 9 bases that match TRBD1. The ends lost 0 bases at V and 2 bases at J; junction bases unmatched: 5. The CDR3 runs 16 residues. CDR1 is LNHDA and CDR2 is SQIVND in the germline V gene (reference sequence). CDR3 loop: CASSIETGTGPYEQYF. DNA for the CDR3: TGTGCCAGTAGTATAGAGACCGGGACAGGGCCCTACGAGCAGTACTTC.

The genes are TRBV20-1 and TRBJ2-5; 7 nucleotides align to TRBD2. The CDR3 contains 15 residues. The germline CDR1 and CDR2 sequences are DFQATT and SNEGSKA (reference sequence). Germline trimming cut 4 bases from V and 11 bases from J; bases unmatched to any gene: 19. The CDR3 loop reads CSATVPTSLYNEQYF. CDR3 coding DNA: TGCAGTGCTACGGTCCCGACTAGCCTCTACAATGAGCAGTACTTC.

The gene calls are TRBV27 and TRBJ2-1; TRBD1 or TRBD2 may be the D gene (5 bases each). The J call is uncertain, as TRBJ2-7 better fits the DNA end. There are 14 residues in the CDR3. Germline CDR1 MNHEY, CDR2 SMNVEV (reference sequence). CDR3 amino acids: CASSLEGNYNEQYF. In DNA form, the CDR3 reads TGTGCCAGCAGTTTAGAGGGGAACTACAATGAGCAGTACTTC.

The chain links TRBV9 to TRBJ2-1; 7 nucleotides align to TRBD2. V dropped 0 bases and J dropped 5; count of bases not matched to a gene: 11. Germline CDR1 is SGDLS and CDR2 is YYNGEE. The CDR3 has 17 amino acids. The CDR3 DNA reads as TGTGCCAGCAGCGTAGGGTGGGGGGGGACCTCAAACAATGAGCAGTTCTTC. Its protein is CASSVGWGGTSNNEQFF.

As regards this clonotype: A clone one base away is much larger, so this may be a read error. V usage is TRBV11-2 and J usage is TRBJ2-3; weak D call: TRBD1 (7 bases). The CDR3 is 16 residues long. Trimming pared 5 bases from V and 3 bases from J, leaving 18 bases between. From germline, CDR1 is SGHAT and CDR2 FQNNGV. CDR3 nucleotides: TGTGCCAGCAGCCCTACTAGCAGGGGGGCGACAGATACGCAGTATTTT. This gives the protein CASSPTSRGATDTQYF.

This clonotype was seen at least ten times. The rearrangement uses TRBV10-2 and TRBJ2-1, with D perhaps TRBD2 (5 bases). The germline V gene encodes CDR1 WSHSY and CDR2 SAAADI. V was trimmed by 4 bases and J by 2 bases, leaving 9 bases between them. The CDR3 runs 14 residues. CDR3 in DNA: TGCGCCAGCAGTGCTTCCGGGACCTACAATGAGCAGTTCTTC. Protein: CASSASGTYNEQFF.

The J gene is TRBJ1-1, the V gene TRBV28; D not certain. The ends were cut back, 6 bases at V and 0 bases at J, with 17 bases in the middle. From germline, CDR1 is MDHEN and CDR2 SYDVKM. The CDR3 spans 16 residues. CDR3 amino acids: CASSGMDGPMNTEAFF. The CDR3 DNA follows: TGTGCCAGCAGCGGGATGGACGGACCTATGAACACTGAAGCTTTCTTT.

This clonotype was observed a single time. A single base separates this from a much larger clone, so it may be a read error. This rearrangement joins TRBV29-1 to TRBJ2-4; 7 bases fit TRBD1. The DNA matches TRBJ2-7 better at its end, which makes the J call doubtful. The CDR3 is made up of 13 amino acids. The germline V gene encodes CDR1 SQVTM and CDR2 ANQGSEA. In nucleotides, the CDR3 is TGCAGCGTTGCGGACAGGAGACACTACGAGCAGTACTTC. It codes for CSVADRRHYEQYF.

The chain couples TRBV20-1 to TRBJ1-2; 10 positions match TRBD1. CDR1 and CDR2 (germline): DFQATT, SNEGSKA (reference sequence). The CDR3 contains 14 residues. Trimming took 3 bases from V and 4 from J; bases not matched to a gene: 5. CDR3 coding DNA: TGCAGTGCTAGCGACAGGGGGCCGGTCTATGGCTACACCTTC. It is translated as CSASDRGPVYGYTF.

This chain joins TRBV6-6 and TRBJ2-1; 8 bases match TRBD2. Unmatched junction bases numbered 15, after V lost 4 bases and J lost 13 bases. The CDR3 has 15 residues. Looked up from germline, CDR1 is MNHNY and CDR2 is SVGAGI (reference sequence). The CDR3 region is CASSSERGRVLGQFF. CDR3 DNA: TGTGCCAGCAGTTCGGAGCGGGGGAGGGTTCTGGGACAGTTCTTC.

In regard to this clonotype: A read error may account for a junction end that differs from germline. The chain links TRBV2 to TRBJ2-1, with 7 nucleotides matching TRBD2. This CDR3 has 15 residues. The germline V gene encodes CDR1 SNHLY and CDR2 FYNNEI. The CDR3 DNA sequence: TGTGCCAACAGTGAAGAGGTGACTAGCTACAATGGGCAGTTCTTC. It translates to CANSEEVTSYNGQFF.

The J gene is TRBJ1-1, the V gene TRBV19; TRBD1 matches at 8 bases. The V segment lost 7 bases and the J segment 0 bases; nucleotides outside the gene matches: 13. The CDR3 length is 17 residues. From germline, CDR1 is LNHDA and CDR2 SQIVND (reference sequence). CDR3 in DNA: TGTGCCAGTACCTCCGACAGGGGTCGCGTGATGAACACTGAAGCTTTCTTT. It encodes CASTSDRGRVMNTEAFF.

The sample holds one count of this clonotype. The chain has TRBV6-5 and TRBJ2-3; 7 positions match TRBD1. V was pared by 3 bases and J by 2 bases, with 5 bases of the junction left unmatched. This CDR3 comprises 15 residues. CDR1 and CDR2 from the germline V gene are MNHEY and SVGAGI. The CDR3 here is CASSYQGDHTDTQYF. CDR3 nucleotide sequence: TGTGCCAGCAGTTATCAGGGGGACCACACAGATACGCAGTATTTT.

This clonotype occurred many times. J is TRBJ2-3 and V is TRBV9; D remains ambiguous. The CDR3 consists of 14 residues. V was pared by 4 bases and J by 0 bases, with 9 bases between. The germline V gene encodes CDR1 SGDLS and CDR2 YYNGEE. The CDR3 protein is CASSRYGSTDTQYF. In DNA, the CDR3 is TGTGCCAGCAGCCGTTACGGAAGCACAGATACGCAGTATTTT.

The table lists this clonotype with a few counts. CDR3 coding DNA: TGCGCCAGCAGCTTGGTCCCTAGCGGGGTGAATGAGCAGTACTTC. Translating it yields CASSLVPSGVNEQYF. The chain couples TRBV5-1 to TRBJ2-7; 9 bases are shared with TRBD2. V was pared by 0 bases and J by 7 bases, with 8 bases of the junction left unmatched. The CDR3 spans 15 residues. Germline V CDR1 and CDR2: SGHRS, YFSETQ.

This chain uses TRBV7-2 with TRBJ2-1; D remains unclear. Germline V gene sequence: CDR1 SGHTA, CDR2 FQGNSA. The germline V and J ends were trimmed by 5 bases and 6 bases, with 14 bases remaining between them. The CDR3 is 14 residues long. Here the CDR3 DNA reads TGTGCCAGCAGCCCCGGTTCCCTGGGCAATGAGCAGTTCTTC. Its translation is CASSPGSLGNEQFF.

The chain joins TRBV20-1 to TRBJ2-4; the D is unclear. Trimming stripped 0 bases from V and 1 base from J, with 13 bases between. From germline, CDR1 is DFQATT and CDR2 SNEGSKA (reference sequence). The CDR3 is made up of 16 amino acids. The CDR3 sequence: CSAREMGSSAKNIQYF. Written as DNA, the CDR3 is TGCAGTGCTAGAGAAATGGGCAGTTCTGCCAAAAACATTCAGTACTTC.

This clonotype showed up just a few times. The gene calls are TRBV29-1 and TRBJ2-3, with 9 bases identical to TRBD2. Germline CDR1 and CDR2: SQVTM and ANQGSEA. The CDR3 length is 15 residues. The trim removed 2 bases at V and 5 bases at J, leaving 8 bases unmatched. In nucleotides, the CDR3 is TGCAGCGTTGAATATGTTGCGGGAGGGTTAGATACGCAGTATTTT. Amino acids: CSVEYVAGGLDTQYF.

This clonotype was seen a few times. The rearrangement joins TRBV7-2 to TRBJ2-3; D is ambiguous. The length of the CDR3 is 14 residues. Germline CDR1 SGHTA, CDR2 FQGNSA. V dropped 4 bases and J dropped 1 base, with 9 bases sitting between them. CDR3 in DNA: TGTGCCAGCAGCTCGGGCTACCGCACAGATACGCAGTATTTT. This translates into CASSSGYRTDTQYF.

The chain joins TRBV28 to TRBJ2-2; TRBD2 aligns across 10 bases. The CDR3 has 15 amino acids. Trimming removed 5 bases from V and 6 bases from J; junction bases left unmatched: 6. CDR1 is MDHEN, CDR2 SYDVKM, per germline. The CDR3 DNA reads TGTGCCAGCAGTCTCAGCGGGAGGGCCCCCGGGGAGCTGTTTTTT. Residues: CASSLSGRAPGELFF.